Following are 28 T cell receptor beta chains from one sample sequenced in a study of T cells expressing NK-cell markers. TCRdb reanalyzed the 5' RACE reads, giving one entry per CDR3 protein sequence and no DNA. This table lists 300,000 to 500,000 distinct CDR3 sequences. Sequenced sample: blood T cells: a sorted CD56 or NKG2C T cell subset, CD4+ or CD8+ T cells, or bulk PBMC T cells (not recorded which). The receptor source for this set is a woman aged 45-60 years in good health.

The chain uses TRBV4-2 and TRBJ2-5; as DNA is missing, the TRBD2 call by TCRdb cannot be tested. Germline lookup yields CDR1 LGHNA and CDR2 YNFKEQ. This CDR3 region has 19 residues. The CDR3 protein is CASSLGSRLAGNGKETQYF.

The genes are TRBV6-6 and TRBJ2-2; TCRdb indicates TRBD1, and absent DNA this call remains unverified. Germline lookup yields CDR1 MNHNY and CDR2 SVGAGI (reference sequence). The CDR3 totals 14 residues. The CDR3 region is CASTAGQNTGELFF.

J is TRBJ2-1 and V is TRBV11-2; with no DNA, the TCRdb D assignment of TRBD2 cannot be verified. This CDR3 has 16 residues. Germline V gene sequence: CDR1 SGHAT, CDR2 FQNNGV. CDR3 in amino acids: CASSTYVGGRWNEQFF. Filled out from reference TRBV11-2 and TRBJ2-1, the complete variable domain reads EAGVAQSPRYKIIEKRQSVAFWCNPISGHATLYWYQQILGQGPKLLIQFQNNGVVDDSQLPKDRFSAERLKGVDSTLKIQPAKLEDSAVYLCASSTYVGGRWNEQFFGPGTRLTVL.

The chain links TRBV28 to TRBJ2-1. CDR1 is MDHEN, CDR2 SYDVKM, per germline. This CDR3 region has 14 residues. The CDR3 reads CASRVGPDVDEQFF. The whole variable domain, filled in from reference TRBV28 and TRBJ2-1, reads DVKVTQSSRYLVKRTGEKVFLECVQDMDHENMFWYRQDPGLGLRLIYFSYDVKMKEKGDIPEGYSVSREKKERFSLILESASTNQTSMYLCASRVGPDVDEQFFGPGTRLTVL.

The chain uses TRBV6-5 and TRBJ2-2; TCRdb picks TRBD2, but there is no DNA to check that call. Germline V gene data show CDR1 as MNHEY and CDR2 as SVGAGI. The CDR3 is 16 amino acids. This CDR3 is CASRISGRAYTGELFF.

The chain recombines TRBV12-3 or TRBV12-4 with TRBJ2-7; TCRdb picks TRBD1, but there is no DNA to check that call. CDR3 length: 14 residues. The CDR3 protein is CASSSRTVHYEQYF.

The chain has TRBV29-1 and TRBJ1-2; TCRdb picks TRBD1, but there is no DNA to check that call. The CDR3 runs 11 residues. Germline CDR1 SQVTM, CDR2 ANQGSEA. Here the CDR3 reads CSVSGNYGYTF.

The chain joins TRBV27 to TRBJ2-1. From germline, CDR1 is MNHEY and CDR2 SMNVEV (reference sequence). The CDR3 spans 12 residues. This chain's CDR3 is CASSLGASEQFF.

CDR3 loop: CASSLALSSYNEQFF. J is TRBJ2-1 and V is TRBV11-2. This CDR3 has 15 residues. CDR1 is SGHAT and CDR2 is FQNNGV in the germline V gene.

The V gene is TRBV14, the J gene TRBJ2-2. Germline V gene data show CDR1 as SGHDN and CDR2 as FVKESK. CDR3 size: 14 residues. CDR3 protein: CASSERGRTGELFF.

The V gene is TRBV28, the J gene TRBJ2-5; TCRdb's D gene call, TRBD2, goes unchecked for lack of DNA. The CDR3 extends over 15 amino acids. CDR1 MDHEN and CDR2 SYDVKM come from the germline V gene. The CDR3 sequence is CASMPAGLGQETQYF.

This sequence joins TRBV25-1 and TRBJ2-4; without DNA, the TCRdb call of TRBD2 cannot be checked. Germline values: CDR1 MGHDK, CDR2 SYGVNS. This CDR3 has 16 residues. The CDR3 sequence: CASSEYGAGDRNIQYF. Full variable domain (rest looked up from reference TRBV25-1 and TRBJ2-4): EADIYQTPRYLVIGTGKKITLECSQTMGHDKMYWYQQDPGMELHLIHYSYGVNSTEKGDLSSESTVSRIRTEHFPLTLESARPSHTSQYLCASSEYGAGDRNIQYFGAGTRLSVL.

The CDR3 is CASSLAGGANTGELFF. V and J are TRBV7-9 and TRBJ2-2; TCRdb names TRBD2, which stays unverified in the absence of DNA. CDR3 size: 16 residues. Germline V gene lookup returns CDR1 SEHNR and CDR2 FQNEAQ (reference sequence).

The genes are TRBV5-1 and TRBJ2-5; TCRdb indicates TRBD2, and absent DNA this call remains unverified. The CDR3 contains 14 residues. Germline V CDR1 and CDR2: SGHRS, YFSETQ. Here the CDR3 reads CASGIGLAGETQYF.

The chain links TRBV28 to TRBJ2-5; checking the TCRdb D call of TRBD2 is not possible without DNA. Germline loops: CDR1 MDHEN, CDR2 SYDVKM. There are 14 residues in the CDR3. The CDR3 reads CASSRLAGSKAQYF.

The chain couples TRBV7-9 to TRBJ1-1. Germline V lookup: CDR1 SEHNR, CDR2 FQNEAQ (reference sequence). This CDR3 is built from 13 residues. This CDR3 is CASSPLEGREAFF.

V is TRBV27 and J is TRBJ2-2. This CDR3 contains 14 residues. Germline values: CDR1 MNHEY, CDR2 SMNVEV (reference sequence). CDR3: CASSVLPNTGELFF.

The V call is TRBV12-3 or TRBV12-4, the J call TRBJ2-4. CDR3 length: 16 amino acids. The CDR3 reads CASSLGRLLAKNIQYF.

J is TRBJ2-4 and V is TRBV11-2. The CDR3 runs to 13 residues. Germline-derived CDR1 and CDR2 are SGHAT and FQNNGV. This CDR3 is CASSLEAKNIQYF.

V and J are TRBV20-1 and TRBJ2-1; TCRdb outputs TRBD1, but without DNA this stays unchecked. The germline gives CDR1 DFQATT, CDR2 SNEGSKA (reference sequence). This CDR3 has 16 residues. The CDR3 protein is CSASPIGGGALDEQFF.

V is TRBV3-1 and J is TRBJ1-2. The length of the CDR3 is 12 residues. CDR1 is LGHDT, CDR2 YNNKEL, per germline (reference sequence). CDR3 in amino acids: CASSQDANGYTF. Full variable domain (rest looked up from reference TRBV3-1 and TRBJ1-2): DTAVSQTPKYLVTQMGNDKSIKCEQNLGHDTMYWYKQDSKKFLKIMFSYNNKELIINETVPNRFSPKSPDKAHLNLHINSLELGDSAVYFCASSQDANGYTFGSGTRLTVV.

J is TRBJ2-7 and V is TRBV5-1; TCRdb indicates TRBD1, and absent DNA this call remains unverified. The V gene's germline CDR1 is SGHRS and CDR2 YFSETQ. This CDR3 spans 13 amino acids. The CDR3: CASSRDRASEQYF.

The V call is TRBV7-9, the J call TRBJ2-1; TCRdb's D call of TRBD1 is untestable without DNA. The CDR3 runs to 16 residues. Germline V gene lookup returns CDR1 SEHNR and CDR2 FQNEAQ (reference sequence). CDR3 amino acids: CASSLGVGATYNEQFF.

The chain recombines TRBV5-1 with TRBJ2-3. Germline lookup yields CDR1 SGHRS and CDR2 YFSETQ. The CDR3 spans 15 residues. CDR3 in amino acids: CASSSRTRLTDTQYF.

The chain combines TRBV20-1 with TRBJ2-1; TCRdb's D call, TRBD2, is unchecked because there is no DNA. The CDR3 runs to 16 residues. Germline CDR1 and CDR2: DFQATT and SNEGSKA (reference sequence). The CDR3 protein is CSARGGVAGAYNEQFF.

This sequence joins TRBV27 and TRBJ2-1; the D call of TRBD1 rests on TCRdb alone, since no DNA is present to check it. Germline V gene lookup returns CDR1 MNHEY and CDR2 SMNVEV (reference sequence). The CDR3 spans 14 residues. The CDR3 reads CASRRDPVRDEQFF.

The chain is built from TRBV18 and TRBJ1-1. The length of the CDR3 is 15 residues. The germline V gene encodes CDR1 KGHSH and CDR2 LQKENI. The CDR3 loop is CASSHPTERRTEAFF. Full variable domain (outside the CDR3, taken from reference TRBV18 and TRBJ1-1): NAGVMQNPRHLVRRRGQEARLRCSPMKGHSHVYWYRQLPEEGLKFMVYLQKENIIDESGMPKERFSAEFPKEGPSILRIQQVVRGDSAAYFCASSHPTERRTEAFFGQGTRLTVV.

This sequence joins TRBV4-2 and TRBJ2-2; the D call from TCRdb, TRBD1, cannot be confirmed without DNA. There are 17 residues in the CDR3. Germline CDR1 LGHNA, CDR2 YNFKEQ. The CDR3 sequence is CASSQDWGLGGPGELFF.